This entry lists 11 T cell receptor beta chains sequenced from one sample in a study of blood T cell repertoires in COVID-19. Assay used: immunoSEQ multiplex PCR; TCRdb lists only in-frame clones, some missing. The repertoire has 100,000 to 150,000 clones, less than 90% of them found once; the top ten carry over 20%. Sequencing was performed on peripheral blood. All receptors come from a woman over 75 with acute or convalescent COVID-19.

The chain is built from TRBV2 and TRBJ1-6; TRBD1 is a possible D gene (6 bases). CDR3 length equals 15 residues. The V end was cut by 6 bases, the J end by 7 bases, with 16 bases between. In germline, CDR1 is SNHLY, CDR2 FYNNEI. Here the CDR3 reads CASRKQGVLNSPLHF. CDR3 nucleotide sequence: TGTGCCAGCAGGAAACAGGGAGTTCTGAATTCACCCCTCCACTTT.

The chain combines TRBV7-2 with TRBJ1-3, with 7 nucleotides matching TRBD1. CDR1 SGHTA and CDR2 FQGNSA come from the germline V gene. The V segment lost 5 bases and the J segment 4 bases; nucleotides outside the gene matches: 5. This CDR3 comprises 14 residues. CDR3 region: CASSPQQGGNTIYF. For the CDR3, the DNA is TGTGCCAGCAGCCCCCAACAGGGGGGAAACACCATATATTTT.

The rearrangement joins TRBV10-3 to TRBJ1-6; 7 nucleotides match TRBD1. The CDR3 is made up of 14 amino acids. Trimming cost V 4 bases and J 13 bases; bases outside gene matches: 10. Germline lookup yields CDR1 ENHRY and CDR2 SYGVKD. DNA for the CDR3: TGTGCCATCAGTGGAGACAGGGACGTCCAGCCCCTCCACTTT. It specifies CAISGDRDVQPLHF.

V is TRBV28 and J is TRBJ1-1; 9 bases align to TRBD1. The CDR3 length is 14 residues. The V gene end was trimmed by 2 bases and the J gene end by 11 bases; junction bases not matched to a gene: 9. CDR1 is MDHEN and CDR2 is SYDVKM in the germline V gene. CDR3 residues: CASSLGSNRGLAFF. CDR3 coding DNA: TGTGCCAGCAGTTTAGGATCGAACAGGGGGCTTGCTTTCTTT.

The gene calls are TRBV7-3 and TRBJ1-2; 8 bases match TRBD1. Germline values: CDR1 SGHTA, CDR2 FQGTGA. V was pared by 5 bases and J by 8 bases, with 10 bases of the junction left unmatched. The CDR3 runs to 14 residues. The DNA for the CDR3 is TGTGCCAGCAGCCCCTCCCAGGGGGCAGGGGGCTACACCTTC. It encodes CASSPSQGAGGYTF.

The chain employs TRBV3-1 (or the pseudogene TRBV3-2) and TRBJ1-6; tentatively, D is TRBD1 (6 bases). With 6 bases removed from V and 4 bases from J, the gap between germline ends came to 13 bases. The CDR3 length is 15 residues. Germline V gene lookup returns CDR1 LGHDT and CDR2 YNNKEL (reference sequence). CDR3 protein: CASSGGGRYNSPLHF. CDR3 DNA: TGTGCCAGCAGTGGGGGGGGGCGATATAATTCACCCCTCCACTTT.

The count of this clone is one. This chain uses TRBV6-5 with TRBJ1-1, with D perhaps matching TRBD1 (6 bases). Trimming removed 6 bases from V and 5 bases from J, with 19 bases in between. The CDR3 runs 15 residues. Germline V gene sequence: CDR1 MNHEY, CDR2 SVGAGI. The CDR3 here is CASRHRAGRGTEAFF. CDR3 sequence (DNA): TGTGCCAGCAGACACAGGGCGGGGAGGGGTACTGAAGCTTTCTTT.

This chain joins TRBV5-6 and TRBJ1-2; tentative D call: TRBD1 (5 bases). V was clipped by 7 bases and J by 7 bases, with 20 bases between them. Germline assignment: CDR1 SGHDT and CDR2 YYEEEE. The CDR3 runs to 14 residues. The CDR3 sequence: CASAPIGRGGGYTF. DNA for the CDR3: TGTGCCAGCGCCCCGATCGGCCGGGGGGGTGGCTACACCTTC.

This chain connects TRBV27 to TRBJ1-6; D perhaps matches TRBD1 (5 bases). Germline CDR1 MNHEY, CDR2 SMNVEV (reference sequence). V lost 7 bases and J 1 base, leaving 17 bases between the germline ends. The CDR3 length is 17 residues. The CDR3 here is CASNPTGRGSYNSPLHF. CDR3 nucleotide sequence: TGTGCCAGCAACCCGACGGGGAGGGGATCCTATAATTCACCCCTCCACTTT.

This chain links TRBV20-1 with TRBJ1-5; 7 bases agree with TRBD1. V was clipped by 4 bases and J by 10 bases; unmatched bases: 7. The CDR3 spans 12 residues. Germline V CDR1 and CDR2: DFQATT, SNEGSKA (reference sequence). The CDR3 DNA sequence: TGCAGTGCTATTGACAGGGTTGGACCCCAGCATTTT. Amino acids: CSAIDRVGPQHF.

The rearrangement links TRBV7-9 to TRBJ1-1; unclear D gene. The V gene lost 5 bases and the J gene lost 1 base, with 14 bases spanning the gap. The CDR3 runs to 15 residues. The germline CDR1 and CDR2 sequences are SEHNR and FQNEAQ (reference sequence). As DNA, the CDR3 is TGTGCCAGCAGCCCAGACTTGGTAGGGAACACTGAAGCTTTCTTT. As protein: CASSPDLVGNTEAFF.